Only a few counts were recorded for the clone carrying this T cell receptor beta chain. Its antigen is not identified. The data were taken from a study of cytomegalovirus exposure and HLA in healthy donors. The PCR employed 60 Vbeta primers together with 13 Jbeta primers. Measured with immunoSEQ multiplex PCR; TCRdb has only the in-frame clones, and not every one. The sample shows some 170,000 clones, around 83% of them seen only once. Regarding the study as a whole: Among the CMV-associated chains, three were confirmed in vitro as specific for CMV antigens. An ancestry cluster, one associated with Asian ancestry, reportedly showed fewer N-insertions than the approximately 670-donor mean in a later analysis.

The sample comprised PBMCs. This clonotype was obtained from a man in his forties or fifties in good health and CMV-seropositive.

In nucleotides, the CDR3 is TGTGCCAGCAGAATAGGGGGGGCGAACACTGAAGCTTTCTTT. Its translation: CASRIGGANTEAFF. This chain uses TRBV6-6 with TRBJ1-1; a weak D match, TRBD1 (6 bases). V was shortened by 6 bases and J by 1 base, with 12 bases between the two germline ends. The CDR3 has 14 amino acids. The germline CDR1 and CDR2 sequences are MNHNY and SVGAGI (reference sequence).